The 7 T cell receptor beta chains below all came from one sample that was sequenced in a study of glioma-infiltrating T cells. The iRepertoire nested amplicon-rescue multiplex PCR amplified TCR alpha and beta CDR3s from RNA. TCRdb analysed the multiplex PCR reads with MiXCR anew, one entry per CDR3 protein. The sample shows 300,000 to 400,000 distinct CDR3 sequences, 41% of them seen only once. The sequencing input was glioma tissue, nonneoplastic brain tissue, or PBMCs (not recorded which). All receptors derive from a human donor with low-grade glioma or glioblastoma, undergoing nonglioma brain surgery, or in good health (not recorded which).

Comment on this clonotype: Relative to the germline gene, one junction end is altered; a read error may explain this. The rearrangement links TRBV5-4 to TRBJ2-1; 7 bases align to TRBD2. The germline V gene encodes CDR1 SGHNT and CDR2 YYREEE (reference sequence). The CDR3 is made up of 14 amino acids. The CDR3 DNA reads TGTGCCAGCAGCCCGGGGACTATCTACAGTGAGCAGTTCTTC. Its protein is CASSPGTIYSEQFF.

This clonotype came up a few times. This chain joins TRBV29-1 and TRBJ1-2; D is possibly TRBD1 (5 bases). CDR1 is SQVTM and CDR2 is ANQGSEA in the germline V gene. V lost 7 bases and J 8 bases, leaving 23 bases between the germline ends. The CDR3 contains 14 residues. DNA of the CDR3: TGCAGCGCGACACCCCTCGGGGGGAGGCAGGGCTACACCTTC. As protein: CSATPLGGRQGYTF.

This chain connects TRBV7-9 to TRBJ1-2; unclear D gene. The CDR3 has 12 amino acids. CDR1 and CDR2 (germline): SEHNR, FQNEAQ (reference sequence). V was cut by 2 bases and J by 5 bases, with 6 bases left in between. CDR3 protein: CASSLLSYGYTF. In nucleotides, the CDR3 is TGTGCCAGCAGCTTATTGAGTTATGGCTACACCTTC. The whole variable domain, filled in from reference TRBV7-9 and TRBJ1-2, reads DTGVSQNPRHKITKRGQNVTFRCDPISEHNRLYWYRQTLGQGPEFLTYFQNEAQLEKSRLLSDRFSAERPKGSFSTLEIQRTEQGDSAMYLCASSLLSYGYTFGSGTRLTVV.

The table lists this clonotype with many counts. The chain employs TRBV4-3 and TRBJ1-5; D unclear. From germline, CDR1 is LGHNA and CDR2 YSLEER. The CDR3 totals 14 residues. V was trimmed by 0 bases and J by 1 base, leaving 4 bases between them. For the CDR3, the DNA is TGCGCCAGCAGCCAAGATTACAGCAATCAGCCCCAGCATTTT. The encoded protein is CASSQDYSNQPQHF.

This clonotype has more than one count but fewer than ten. The chain carries TRBV7-9 and TRBJ1-5; TRBD1 might be the D (5 bases). The germline V gene has CDR1 SEHNR and CDR2 FQNEAQ (reference sequence). The ends were cut back, 5 bases at V and 0 bases at J, with 20 bases in the middle. The CDR3 has 18 residues. The CDR3 nucleotides read TGTGCCAGCAGCCCTCCTCCCCGGGACCACCATAGCAATCAGCCCCAGCATTTT. This gives the protein CASSPPPRDHHSNQPQHF.

V is TRBV20-1 and J is TRBJ2-5; D gene ambiguous. The length of the CDR3 is 14 residues. The V end lost 3 bases, the J end lost 7 bases, and 18 bases lay between the germline ends. Per the germline V gene, CDR1 is DFQATT and CDR2 is SNEGSKA (reference sequence). As DNA, the CDR3 is TGCAGTGCTAGGGAAGGTTCCGCCCTCGGGACCCAGTACTTC. Translation: CSAREGSALGTQYF.

This clonotype was detected ten times or more. V gene TRBV6-6 combines with J gene TRBJ2-3; TRBD2 aligns across 7 bases. Trimming took 2 bases from V and 5 from J; bases not matched to a gene: 7. The CDR3 consists of 15 residues. The germline CDR1 and CDR2 sequences are MNHNY and SVGAGI (reference sequence). CDR3 residues: CASSYTRVAGDTQYF. CDR3 nucleotides: TGTGCCAGCAGTTACACCCGAGTAGCGGGAGATACGCAGTATTTT.